A selection of T cell receptor beta chains follows, all from one sample in a study of blood T cell repertoires in COVID-19. Assay: immunoSEQ multiplex PCR; the TCRdb copy retains only in-frame clones and omits some. The sample has tens of thousands of clones; around 87% are singletons. Sequencing used peripheral blood. Every receptor here comes from a man between 35 and 55 years old with acute or convalescent COVID-19. The CDR3 runs from the conserved cysteine through the conserved F or W. The D gene is left open where the match is weak. Clone size, where shown, is once, few, many, or a class for clones that have expanded.

TRBD1	.	TRBJ2-3	TRBV20-1	TGCAGTGCTAGTGTCGGGCAGGGGGTAGGAGATACGCAGTATTTT	CSASVGQGVGDTQYF
.	once	TRBJ1-5	TRBV19	TGTGCCAGTAGTATAGGGACATCTTATCAGCCCCAGCATTTT	CASSIGTSYQPQHF
TRBD1	.	TRBJ1-2	TRBV27	TGTGCCAGCAGTTTATCCGGGACAGGGAAGCCAGGCTACACCTTC	CASSLSGTGKPGYTF
TRBD2	.	TRBJ2-1	TRBV6-1	TGTGCCAGCAGTGAAGCGGTTCTTCGGACTAGCCGTGGGTATGAGCAGTTCTTC	CASSEAVLRTSRGYEQFF
.	.	TRBJ1-5	TRBV6-6	TGTGCCAGCAGTCGATCGGAGCATCAGCCCCAGCATTTT	CASSRSEHQPQHF
TRBD1	.	TRBJ2-3	TRBV4-2	TGTGCCAGCAGCCAAGGTCAATGGGACAGGGGACGCACAGATACGCAGTATTTT	CASSQGQWDRGRTDTQYF
.	.	TRBJ1-6	TRBV30	TGTGCCTGGGGGGACTCAAGGGATTCACCCCTCCACTTT	CAWGDSRDSPLHF
TRBD1	.	TRBJ1-3	TRBV9	TGTGCCAGCAGCCCGAGAGGGGGCCCCTCTGGAAACACCATATATTTT	CASSPRGGPSGNTIYF
TRBD2	.	TRBJ2-7	TRBV11-3	TGTGCCAGCAGCCCGGGAGGAGTTGGGTACGAGCAGTACTTC	CASSPGGVGYEQYF
TRBD2	.	TRBJ2-3	TRBV10-2	TGCGCCAGCAGTCTTACTAGCGGGAGTGCAGATACGCAGTATTTT	CASSLTSGSADTQYF
.	.	TRBJ2-5	TRBV9	TGTGCCAGCAGCGACAGGGTAGAGGGGACCCAGTACTTC	CASSDRVEGTQYF
.	.	TRBJ2-7	TRBV20-1	TGCAGTGCCCTAGCTAACGAGCAGTACTTC	CSALANEQYF
.	few	TRBJ1-2	TRBV7-9	TGTGCCAGCAGCTTAACATCAGGGTCAGCTAACTATGGCTACACCTTC	CASSLTSGSANYGYTF
.	once	TRBJ2-2	TRBV3-1/TRBV3-2	TGTGCCAGCAGCCACGCTAGCACCGGGGAGCTGTTTTTT	CASSHASTGELFF
TRBD1	.	TRBJ1-6	TRBV6-4	TGTGCCAGCAGTGACGGGACAGGGGATTCACCCCTCCACTTT	CASSDGTGDSPLHF
.	.	TRBJ1-5	TRBV10-2	TGCGCCAGCAGTGAAAAGAAGGGGGAAGTTCAGCCCCAGCATTTT	CASSEKKGEVQPQHF
.	once	TRBJ2-6	TRBV10-3	TGTGCCATCAGTGAAAAGGGAGCTGGGGCCAACGTCCTGACTTTC	CAISEKGAGANVLTF
.	few	TRBJ1-4	TRBV25-1	TGTGCCAGCAGCGGGCACCTTGGAGGGGATGAAAAACTGTTTTTT	CASSGHLGGDEKLFF
TRBD1	.	TRBJ1-3	TRBV19	TGTGCCAGTAGGAACACAGGGGTTGCTGGAAACACCATATATTTT	CASRNTGVAGNTIYF
.	.	TRBJ1-1	TRBV5-5	TGTGCCAGCAGCCCCCAACGGTTTGTTACTGAAGCTTTCTTT	CASSPQRFVTEAFF
.	once	TRBJ2-5	TRBV7-9	TGTGCCAGCACCTCAAGCGGTGGGTTTCAAGAGACCCAGTACTTC	CASTSSGGFQETQYF
.	.	TRBJ1-5	TRBV28	TGTGCCAGCAATCCGTCCGGGACTAACAATCAGCCCCAGCATTTT	CASNPSGTNNQPQHF
.	.	TRBJ1-5	TRBV15	TGTGCCACCAGCAGAGCGAGTTCTCAGCCCCAGCATTTT	CATSRASSQPQHF
TRBD2	.	TRBJ2-2	TRBV7-2	TGTGCCAGCAGCTCCGGACTAGCGGGAGGTCGCACCGGGGAGCTGTTTTTT	CASSSGLAGGRTGELFF
.	.	TRBJ2-2	TRBV6-5	TGTGCCAGCACCGAGTGGGGGGACACCGGGGAGCTGTTTTTT	CASTEWGDTGELFF
TRBD1	.	TRBJ2-7	TRBV6-2/TRBV6-3	TGTGCCAGCAGTTTGACAGGGCCTGGCGCTTCATACGAGCAGTACTTC	CASSLTGPGASYEQYF
TRBD2	.	TRBJ2-7	TRBV6-1	TGTGCCAGCAGTCAAGCGGGAGGGCTCTACGAGCAGTACTTC	CASSQAGGLYEQYF
.	.	TRBJ2-7	TRBV13	TGTGCCAGCAGCTTACCCGGGACCTGGGAGGCCGAGCAGTACTTC	CASSLPGTWEAEQYF
TRBD1	.	TRBJ2-7	TRBV10-3	TGTGCCATCAGTGAGTCGACAGGGGGCTCCTACGAGCAGTACTTC	CAISESTGGSYEQYF
.	.	TRBJ1-4	TRBV5-6	TGTGCCAGCAGCTTGTGGGCAGGGGATGAGAAAAAACTGTTTTTT	CASSLWAGDEKKLFF
.	many	TRBJ1-1	TRBV6-2/TRBV6-3	TGTGCCAGCAGTCGACAGAGTAGGGAGGCTGCAACTTTCTTT	CASSRQSREAATFF
TRBD1	.	TRBJ1-3	TRBV30	TGTGCCTGGTCCGGGACAGCCAACTCTGGAAACACCATATATTTT	CAWSGTANSGNTIYF
.	.	TRBJ2-3	TRBV13	TGTGCCAGCAGCCAGTCTGATACGCAGTATTTT	CASSQSDTQYF
.	.	TRBJ2-3	TRBV11-2	TGTGCCACTACGTCGTTTGATACGCAGTATTTT	CATTSFDTQYF
TRBD2	.	TRBJ2-3	TRBV5-1	TGCGCCAGCAGCTTGGGGACTAGCCTTAACACAGATACGCAGTATTTT	CASSLGTSLNTDTQYF
TRBD2	.	TRBJ2-1	TRBV7-2	TGTGCCAGCAGCTTAATTCCTAGCGGGAGCCCGACGGGGAATGAGCAGTTCTTC	CASSLIPSGSPTGNEQFF
TRBD2	.	TRBJ2-3	TRBV18	TGTGCCAGCTCACCTCTAGCGGGGAGGGGAGATACGCAGTATTTT	CASSPLAGRGDTQYF
.	.	TRBJ1-6	TRBV5-4	TGTGCCAGCGGCACTACAGGGCCTTCAACTTCACCCCTCCACTTT	CASGTTGPSTSPLHF
TRBD1	.	TRBJ2-3	TRBV6-5	TGTGCCGGGGGGTTTGACAGGGGCCGCACAGATACGCAGTATTTT	CAGGFDRGRTDTQYF
.	.	TRBJ2-6	TRBV9	TGTGCCAGCAGCGTAGTCCACCCAGGGGTCGGGGCCAACGTCCTGACTTTC	CASSVVHPGVGANVLTF
.	once	TRBJ2-3	TRBV6-5	TGTGCCAGCAGTAGTGCGGGGGATACGCAGTATTTT	CASSSAGDTQYF
.	.	TRBJ1-5	TRBV6-5	TGTGCCAGCTGGCCCGGGTATCCTAGCAATCAGCCCCAGCATTTT	CASWPGYPSNQPQHF
.	.	TRBJ2-3	TRBV7-6	TGTGCCAGCAGCCCCACCTTCCCAGGATCTGTGGGAGATACGCAGTATTTT	CASSPTFPGSVGDTQYF
TRBD1	.	TRBJ2-2	TRBV30	TGTGCCTGGAGTACACCGGGACAGGCGAACACCGGGGAGCTGTTTTTT	CAWSTPGQANTGELFF
.	.	TRBJ1-5	TRBV28	TGTGCCAGCAGAGCAGGGCCCCAGCCCCAGCATTTT	CASRAGPQPQHF
.	.	TRBJ2-7	TRBV27	TGTGCCAGCAGTTTGAGAATAAGCTCCTACGAGCAGTACTTC	CASSLRISSYEQYF
TRBD1	.	TRBJ2-7	TRBV5-4	TGTGCCAGCAGCTTGGACCAGGGGGCCTACGAGCAGTACTTC	CASSLDQGAYEQYF
.	.	TRBJ2-2	TRBV20-1	TGCAGTGCTAGATCGGTGGGGGAGCTGTTTTTT	CSARSVGELFF
.	.	TRBJ1-1	TRBV6-5	TGTGCCAGCATCCAACTAGGGATGAACACTGAAGCTTTCTTT	CASIQLGMNTEAFF
.	.	TRBJ2-6	TRBV18	TGTGCCAGCTCACCTCCGAGTTTCGGTGGGGCCAACGTCCTGACTTTC	CASSPPSFGGANVLTF
.	.	TRBJ2-2	TRBV2	TGTGCCAGCAACAGAGGGAGGATGAACACCGGGGAGCTGTTTTTT	CASNRGRMNTGELFF
.	.	TRBJ1-3	TRBV29-1	TGCAGCGTTGAGGAGGCCAACTCTGGAAACACCATATATTTT	CSVEEANSGNTIYF
.	.	TRBJ1-5	TRBV30	TGTGCCTGGAGTGTACGCGGCAGGGTGAACAATCAGCCCCAGCATTTT	CAWSVRGRVNNQPQHF